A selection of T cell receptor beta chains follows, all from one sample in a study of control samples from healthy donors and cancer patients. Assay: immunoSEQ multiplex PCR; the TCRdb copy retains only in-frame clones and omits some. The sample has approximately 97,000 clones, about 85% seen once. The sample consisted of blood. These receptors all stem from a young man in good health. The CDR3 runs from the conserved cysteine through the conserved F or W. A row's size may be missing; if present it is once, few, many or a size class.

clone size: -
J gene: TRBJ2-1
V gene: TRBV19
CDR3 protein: CASSIDLAGAGYNEQFF

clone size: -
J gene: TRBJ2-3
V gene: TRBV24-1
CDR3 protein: CATSDNGGPLTYTQYF

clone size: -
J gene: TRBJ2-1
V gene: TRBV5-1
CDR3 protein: CASSLEGVNEQFF

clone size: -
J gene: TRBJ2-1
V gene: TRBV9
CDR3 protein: CASSVSGTSTSREQFF

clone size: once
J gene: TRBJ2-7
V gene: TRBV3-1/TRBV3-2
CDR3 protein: CASSRGYEQYF

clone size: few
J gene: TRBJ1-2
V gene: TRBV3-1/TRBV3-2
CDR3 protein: CASSQISGTDGYTF

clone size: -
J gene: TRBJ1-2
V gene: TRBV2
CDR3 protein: CASRTDNYGYTF

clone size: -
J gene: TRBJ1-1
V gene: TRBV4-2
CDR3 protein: CASSQDLLGLRTEAFF

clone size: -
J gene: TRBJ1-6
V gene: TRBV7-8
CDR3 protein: CASSKGSLNSPLHF

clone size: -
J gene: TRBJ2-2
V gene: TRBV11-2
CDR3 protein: CASSSEGFGELFF

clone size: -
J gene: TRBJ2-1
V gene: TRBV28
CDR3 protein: CASSTAGFPYNEQFF

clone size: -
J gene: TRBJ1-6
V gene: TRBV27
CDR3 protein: CASSGDVGRAINSPLHF

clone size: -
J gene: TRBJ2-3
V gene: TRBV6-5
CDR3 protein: CASSYSWGQRADTQYF

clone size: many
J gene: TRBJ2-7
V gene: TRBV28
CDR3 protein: CASSGTGGYEQYF